This T cell receptor (beta chain) was captured in a study of blood T cells in healthy people across ages (dated by TCRdb to the mid-2010s). Broadly, across the study: In model experiments, template switching captured roughly one uniquely barcoded TCR beta cDNA molecule for every two T cells. The study measured age-related changes in TCR beta repertoire diversity using deep sequencing normalized with unique cDNA molecular identifiers. The donors were divided into four age groups: young (average around 15 years), middle-aged (about 39), aged (about 56) and long-lived (82). To avoid experimental bias, donors of different ages were randomly spread across the sequencing lanes. Using the same blood draw, the study looked at two additional independent replicas of 1 million unique cDNA reads for two donors, one aged 18 to 29 and the other aged 80 or older.

On the study overall, not on this receptor specifically: Estimates of total diversity from one million sequenced T cells were regarded as lower bounds and underestimates. As age increased, observed TCR beta diversity per million T cells dropped in a roughly linear way, and a significant reduction was already evident by age roughly 36. The long-lived group showed more naive CD4+ T cells, fewer expanded clones and increased TCR diversity than the aged group, suggesting age selection. Conclusive comparison of naive and antigen-experienced compartments was prevented by the profiling of bulk unsorted PBMCs. Because the CMV infection status of the donors was unknown, age-related changes in expanded clonotypes may potentially have been confounded. A strong correlation was found between observed TCR beta diversity and the percentage of naive T cells measured by flow cytometry.

Germline trimming amounts to 3 bases on V and 4 bases on J, with 4 as the count of junction bases outside the gene matches. The CDR3, from cysteine to phenylalanine, totals 14 residues. The retained sequence is limited to the CDR3, 42 bases, with the frame set at the first base. The germline V gene provides CDR1 MGHRA and CDR2 YSYEKL. Library prep was done by 5' RACE. TCRdb lists the instrument as Illumina HiSeq 2500. The second PCR ran for roughly 7 to 12 cycles and used a J-beta primer mix along with a sample-barcoded 5' primer. A unique molecular identifier was introduced onto each TCR beta cDNA molecule by a template-switch 5' adaptor carrying 12 random nucleotides. At least 2.5 million CDR3-containing paired-end reads were obtained from each sample. The Mint cDNA synthesis kit, primed by a TRBC-specific oligonucleotide, was used to synthesize first-strand cDNA from all RNA. All cDNA was treated with uracil-DNA glycosylase and then went through a first 18-cycle PCR with the universal primers M1SS and BC2_uni_R. In the original analysis: Each sample was normalized by randomly selecting 1 million high-quality reads, each carrying a distinct molecular identifier. Reads with shared molecular identifiers were discarded instead of being binned into consensus sequences. MiTCR, run with a Q25 quality threshold and the strictest error-elimination algorithm, handled CDR3 identification, clonotype clustering and error correction. A nonparametric unseen species model with Euler transformation was used to estimate lower-bound total TCR beta diversity. Clones were called with MiXCR by TCRdb after fastp trimmed the public reads at Q25, and only in-frame beta chains were retained. Here each entry gathers all rows of one CDR3 protein and keeps the most common genes and DNA. The V and J calls shown here were made by TCRdb, not taken from the authors' results. The sample records roughly 1.5 million distinct CDR3 sequences, approximately 39% of which are singletons. The leading ten clones occupy roughly 3.7% of the sample.

In this sample, this clonotype turned up a few times. Its recognized antigen is unknown. Base qualities were left out, and no much larger clone turns up one base away. Donors were 35 to 40 systemically healthy Caucasian individuals from Russia aged roughly 6 to 95 years. Approximately 10 milliliters of peripheral blood were collected from each donor into EDTA-treated Vacutainer tubes. Ficoll-Paque density-gradient centrifugation was used to isolate PBMCs, with at least 6.5 million per sample. Total RNA, at least 6 micrograms per sample, was extracted from PBMCs with Trizol reagent. For every donor, flow cytometry on a PBMC aliquot measured the percentage of naive CD45RAhigh/CD27high T cells.

The chain is assembled from TRBV4-1 and TRBJ1-2, and 8 junction bases match TRBD1. The source of this sequence is a woman aged 18-30 years in good health. Sequencing used blood. For the CDR3, the sequence is CASSQGDRLYGYTF. Here is the DNA: TGCGCCAGCAGCCAGGGGGACAGGCTCTATGGCTACACCTTC.